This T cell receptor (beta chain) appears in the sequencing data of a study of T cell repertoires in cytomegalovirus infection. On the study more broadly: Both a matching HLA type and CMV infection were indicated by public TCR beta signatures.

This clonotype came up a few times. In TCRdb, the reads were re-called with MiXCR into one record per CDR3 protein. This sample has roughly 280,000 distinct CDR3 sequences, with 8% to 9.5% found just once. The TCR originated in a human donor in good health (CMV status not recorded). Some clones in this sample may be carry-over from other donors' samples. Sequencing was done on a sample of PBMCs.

CDR3 in amino acids: CASSLREAGANVLTF. The CDR3 nucleotides are TGTGCCAGCAGCTTAAGAGAGGCCGGGGCCAACGTCCTGACTTTC. The V gene is TRBV7-3, the J gene TRBJ2-6, with no clear D. The CDR3 is made up of 15 amino acids. Germline V CDR1 and CDR2: SGHTA, FQGTGA. Trimming took 1 base from V and 4 from J, leaving 8 bases between them.